A single sample is the source of the 30 T cell receptor beta chains below, sequenced in a study of siplizumab effects on memory and regulatory T cells. Data came from immunoSEQ multiplex PCR; TCRdb stores just in-frame clones and leaves some out. The profile covers some 100,000 clones, with 90% to 95% appearing a single time and approximately 0.17% taken by the ten largest. Material for sequencing was non-Treg CD4+ T cells sorted from blood. The receptors were sampled from a human donor in good health.

This chain links TRBV5-1 with TRBJ2-5, with 8 bases that match TRBD2. Trimming cost V 0 bases and J 3 bases; bases outside gene matches: 4. CDR1 and CDR2 (germline): SGHRS, YFSETQ. This CDR3 is 15 amino acids long. The CDR3 region is CASSLASGGEETQYF. The CDR3 nucleotides are TGCGCCAGCAGCTTGGCCAGCGGGGGAGAAGAGACCCAGTACTTC. Based on the CDR3 plus reference TRBV5-1 and TRBJ2-5, the full variable domain is KAGVTQTPRYLIKTRGQQVTLSCSPISGHRSVSWYQQTPGQGLQFLFEYFSETQRNKGNFPGRFSGRQFSNSRSEMNVSTLELGDSALYLCASSLASGGEETQYFGPGTRLLVL.

The chain joins TRBV2 to TRBJ2-2; possibly TRBD2 for D (6 bases). CDR3 length equals 15 residues. V gave up 3 bases and J gave up 5 bases, with 13 bases separating them. CDR1 is SNHLY and CDR2 is FYNNEI in the germline V gene. DNA of the CDR3: TGTGCCAGCAGTGACTCTAGCGCCAATACCGGGGAGCTGTTTTTT. It translates to CASSDSSANTGELFF.

This rearrangement joins TRBV25-1 to TRBJ1-2; D not certain. Germline-derived CDR1 and CDR2 are MGHDK and SYGVNS. CDR3 length equals 11 residues. With 3 bases removed from V and 7 bases from J, the gap between germline ends came to 6 bases. The CDR3, as DNA: TGTGCCAGCAGTGATTACGTTGGCTACACCTTC. Its protein product is CASSDYVGYTF.

The V and J genes are TRBV7-2 and TRBJ1-1; D call uncertain. Germline-derived CDR1 and CDR2 are SGHTA and FQGNSA. With 1 base removed from V and 4 bases from J, the gap between germline ends came to 16 bases. This CDR3 has 16 amino acids. The CDR3 DNA follows: TGTGCCAGCAGCTTAGAATCGGCGAACCTGTTCACTGAAGCTTTCTTT. Translated: CASSLESANLFTEAFF.

The chain uses TRBV21-1 and TRBJ2-1; the D segment call TRBD2 is taken from the table without a DNA check. TRBV21-1 is a pseudogene. This CDR3 has 19 residues. The CDR3 DNA follows: TGTGCCAGCAGCAAAGGATTCCGGGCGAGCGGGGGGAGGTACAATGAGCAGTTCTTC. This codes for CASSKGFRASGGRYNEQFF.

The chain joins TRBV18 to TRBJ1-1, with D possibly being TRBD1 (6 bases). Per germline, CDR1 KGHSH and CDR2 LQKENI. The CDR3 extends over 15 amino acids. V was clipped by 3 bases and J by 5 bases, with 16 bases between them. The CDR3 region has the DNA TGTGCCAGCTCACCCTCGCCAGGGGAGAGGACTGAAGCTTTCTTT. Amino acids: CASSPSPGERTEAFF.

This sequence joins TRBV7-2 and TRBJ2-4, with D perhaps matching TRBD2 (5 bases). Trimming removed 1 base at V and 6 bases at J, with 10 bases between. The CDR3 has 14 residues. The germline V gene encodes CDR1 SGHTA and CDR2 FQGNSA. CDR3 in amino acids: CASSLVRGVNIQYF. The CDR3 DNA reads TGTGCCAGCAGCTTAGTTCGGGGAGTAAACATTCAGTACTTC. Drawing the rest from reference TRBV7-2 and TRBJ2-4, the complete variable domain is GAGVSQSPSNKVTEKGKDVELRCDPISGHTALYWYRQSLGQGLEFLIYFQGNSAPDKSGLPSDRFSAERTGGSVSTLTIQRTQQEDSAVYLCASSLVRGVNIQYFGAGTRLSVL.

V and J are TRBV7-6 and TRBJ2-3; the D gene is possibly TRBD2 (6 bases). Per germline, CDR1 SGHVS and CDR2 FNYEAQ. This CDR3 region has 14 residues. With 3 bases removed from V and 3 bases from J, the gap between germline ends came to 10 bases. The CDR3 DNA is TGTGCCAGCAGCTTGGGGGAGGCGACAGATACGCAGTATTTT. This sequence encodes CASSLGEATDTQYF.

The V call is TRBV6-5, the J call TRBJ1-1; D may be TRBD1 (5 bases). Germline CDR1 reads MNHEY; CDR2 reads SVGAGI. The CDR3 length is 12 residues. Trimming pared 8 bases from V and 5 bases from J, leaving 12 bases between. CDR3 in DNA: TGTGCCAGCGGGCGGGGGGATACTGAAGCTTTCTTT. Its translation is CASGRGDTEAFF.

The chain joins TRBV7-6 to TRBJ2-7, with D tentatively TRBD2 (6 bases). Germline CDR1 SGHVS, CDR2 FNYEAQ. The ends were cut back, 5 bases at V and 3 bases at J, with 14 bases in the middle. The CDR3 length is 14 residues. The CDR3 DNA reads TGTGCCAGCAGCGGAGGGATCATAGGCTACGAGCAGTACTTC. Translated, it gives CASSGGIIGYEQYF.

V gene TRBV7-3 combines with J gene TRBJ2-3; 11 bases are shared with TRBD2. The CDR3 runs to 17 residues. Germline V gene data show CDR1 as SGHTA and CDR2 as FQGTGA. With 5 bases clipped from V and 1 base from J, the junction kept 8 bases outside the gene matches. CDR3 region: CASSPGTSGWGTDTQYF. CDR3 bases: TGTGCCAGCAGCCCTGGGACTAGCGGATGGGGCACAGATACGCAGTATTTT.

The chain carries TRBV10-2 and TRBJ2-7, with a tentative D call TRBD2 (6 bases). V was shortened by 2 bases and J by 6 bases, with 8 bases between the two germline ends. The CDR3 is 12 residues long. Germline-derived CDR1 and CDR2 are WSHSY and SAAADI. The CDR3 reads CASSEQGGEQYF. The CDR3, as DNA: TGCGCCAGCAGTGAGCAGGGAGGCGAGCAGTACTTC.

V gene TRBV4-2 combines with J gene TRBJ2-5; TRBD2 matches at 8 bases. This CDR3 has 15 residues. Germline CDR1 is LGHNA and CDR2 is YNFKEQ. The junction had 5 bases not matched to a gene; V was cut back by 0 bases and J by 5 bases. For the CDR3, the DNA is TGTGCCAGCAGCCAAGATCTGGGCGGGAGGGAGACCCAGTACTTC. Protein: CASSQDLGGRETQYF.

The chain recombines TRBV10-3 with TRBJ2-2, with D unclear. The CDR3 has 15 residues. The germline V gene encodes CDR1 ENHRY and CDR2 SYGVKD. V lost 3 bases to trimming and J lost 0 bases, with 8 bases between them. In nucleotides, the CDR3 is TGTGCCATCAGTGAAGGACCTGCGAACACCGGGGAGCTGTTTTTT. This sequence encodes CAISEGPANTGELFF.

V gene TRBV7-2 combines with J gene TRBJ1-2; D is undetermined. Germline V gene data show CDR1 as SGHTA and CDR2 as FQGNSA. V was shortened by 0 bases and J by 5 bases, with 7 bases between the two germline ends. The CDR3 contains 13 residues. The CDR3 coding sequence is TGTGCCAGCAGCTTAGCACAGCTATATGGCTACACCTTC. Translated, it gives CASSLAQLYGYTF.

V usage is TRBV5-6 and J usage is TRBJ2-7; a weak D match, TRBD1 (6 bases). Germline V lookup: CDR1 SGHDT, CDR2 YYEEEE. V lost 6 bases to trimming and J lost 4 bases, with 14 bases between them. CDR3 length: 13 amino acids. The CDR3 here is CASTETGIYEQYF. As DNA, the CDR3 is TGTGCCAGCACCGAGACAGGAATTTACGAGCAGTACTTC.

This rearrangement joins TRBV11-2 to TRBJ1-2; 7 bases line up with TRBD1. With V trimmed by 3 bases and J by 5 bases, 6 bases remained unmatched. Per the germline V gene, CDR1 is SGHAT and CDR2 is FQNNGV. The CDR3 sequence is 14 residues long. The CDR3 sequence: CASSLGDSPYGYTF. The CDR3 DNA is TGTGCCAGCAGCTTGGGGGACAGTCCTTATGGCTACACCTTC.

V and J are TRBV19 and TRBJ1-4; 8 nucleotides align to TRBD1. After removal of 7 bases from V and 8 bases from J, the junction contained 12 bases not matched to a gene. The CDR3 is made up of 15 amino acids. Germline V CDR1 and CDR2: LNHDA, SQIVND (reference sequence). The CDR3 spells CASTTPRGLSEKLFF. The CDR3 coding sequence is TGTGCCAGTACCACTCCCAGGGGGCTTAGCGAAAAACTGTTTTTT.

The chain combines TRBV28 with TRBJ1-3; tentatively, D is TRBD1 (5 bases). This CDR3 has 17 residues. The V and J ends lost 5 bases and 0 bases respectively, with 17 bases between them. Germline CDR1 reads MDHEN; CDR2 reads SYDVKM. As DNA, the CDR3 is TGTGCCAGCAGTCCGCCAGACGACAGTTTCTCTGGAAACACCATATATTTT. Its translation is CASSPPDDSFSGNTIYF.

V gene TRBV28 combines with J gene TRBJ2-1; 7 nucleotides align to TRBD2. The J segment lost 7 bases and the V segment lost 4 bases, leaving 4 bases of the junction unmatched. Germline CDR1 MDHEN, CDR2 SYDVKM. The CDR3 sequence is 13 residues long. Here the CDR3 DNA reads TGTGCCAGCAGTTGGGGGGGAGTTAATGAGCAGTTCTTC. It yields the protein CASSWGGVNEQFF. Complete variable domain (other parts from reference TRBV28 and TRBJ2-1): DVKVTQSSRYLVKRTGEKVFLECVQDMDHENMFWYRQDPGLGLRLIYFSYDVKMKEKGDIPEGYSVSREKKERFSLILESASTNQTSMYLCASSWGGVNEQFFGPGTRLTVL.

The chain carries TRBV11-3 and TRBJ2-7; the D gene could be TRBD1 or TRBD2 (5 bases each). The CDR3 is made up of 16 amino acids. Per germline, CDR1 SGHNT and CDR2 YENEEA. V lost 1 base and J lost 2, with 15 bases in between. CDR3 sequence reads: CASSLAPRDGTYEQYF. The CDR3 bases are TGTGCCAGCAGCTTAGCGCCGAGGGACGGGACCTACGAGCAGTACTTC. The full variable domain, completed using reference TRBV11-3 and TRBJ2-7, is EAGVVQSPRYKIIEKKQPVAFWCNPISGHNTLYWYLQNLGQGPELLIRYENEEAVDDSQLPKDRFSAERLKGVDSTLKIQPAELGDSAVYLCASSLAPRDGTYEQYFGPGTRLTVT.

The rearrangement links TRBV7-9 to TRBJ2-5, with a tentative D call TRBD1 (6 bases). Trimming removed 5 bases from V and 0 bases from J, with 13 bases in between. CDR1 and CDR2 from the germline V gene are SEHNR and FQNEAQ (reference sequence). The CDR3 runs to 15 residues. This CDR3 reads CASSLKGEYQETQYF. The CDR3 region has the DNA TGTGCCAGCAGCCTTAAGGGGGAATACCAAGAGACCCAGTACTTC. Complete variable domain (other parts from reference TRBV7-9 and TRBJ2-5): DTGVSQNPRHKITKRGQNVTFRCDPISEHNRLYWYRQTLGQGPEFLTYFQNEAQLEKSRLLSDRFSAERPKGSFSTLEIQRTEQGDSAMYLCASSLKGEYQETQYFGPGTRLLVL.

This chain links TRBV7-2 with TRBJ2-5, with D maybe TRBD2 (5 bases). V lost 5 bases and J 2 bases, leaving 18 bases between the germline ends. The CDR3 runs 16 residues. Germline CDR1 and CDR2: SGHTA and FQGNSA. The CDR3 protein is CASSPRAAAAQETQYF. Written as DNA, the CDR3 is TGTGCCAGCAGCCCGCGAGCGGCAGCGGCTCAAGAGACCCAGTACTTC.

V usage is TRBV7-3 and J usage is TRBJ1-3; D remains ambiguous. Germline lookup yields CDR1 SGHTA and CDR2 FQGTGA. Between the trimmed V and J ends, which lost 2 bases and 1 base, there was a span of 9 bases. The CDR3 runs 15 residues. In DNA, the CDR3 is TGTGCCAGCAGCTTAGCCCCCGGGTCTGGAAACACCATATATTTT. Protein sequence: CASSLAPGSGNTIYF.

The J gene is TRBJ2-2, the V gene TRBV9; D is perhaps TRBD1 (6 bases). The germline V gene has CDR1 SGDLS and CDR2 YYNGEE. The length of the CDR3 is 16 residues. V shed 6 bases and J shed 0 bases, with 15 bases lying between them. The CDR3 nucleotides read TGTGCCAGCACCCTTCTGACAGGATCGAACACCGGGGAGCTGTTTTTT. It translates to CASTLLTGSNTGELFF. The entire variable domain, with the rest obtained from reference TRBV9 and TRBJ2-2, is as follows: DSGVTQTPKHLITATGQRVTLRCSPRSGDLSVYWYQQSLDQGLQFLIQYYNGEERAKGNILERFSAQQFPDLHSELNLSSLELGDSALYFCASTLLTGSNTGELFFGEGSRLTVL.

The chain has TRBV25-1 and TRBJ1-1; TRBD1 matches at 8 bases. CDR3 length: 13 amino acids. Looked up from germline, CDR1 is MGHDK and CDR2 is SYGVNS. V shed 7 bases and J 4 bases; nucleotides not matched to a gene: 5. CDR3 protein: CASTRQGFTEAFF. Written as DNA, the CDR3 is TGTGCCAGCACCAGACAGGGGTTCACTGAAGCTTTCTTT.

The chain joins TRBV10-1 to TRBJ1-2; no clear D gene. The CDR3 consists of 13 residues. CDR1 and CDR2 from the germline V gene are WNHNN and SYGVQD (reference sequence). V was shortened by 0 bases and J by 5 bases, with 7 bases between the two germline ends. The CDR3 sequence is CASSESKLYGYTF. The CDR3, as DNA: TGCGCCAGCAGTGAGTCGAAGCTTTATGGCTACACCTTC.

This chain links TRBV30 with TRBJ1-3; D is unclear. Per germline, CDR1 GTSNPN and CDR2 SVGIG (reference sequence). V was shortened by 0 bases and J by 0 bases, with 3 bases between the two germline ends. The CDR3 runs 13 residues. The CDR3 protein is CAWSVTSGNTIYF. CDR3 DNA sequence: TGTGCCTGGAGTGTCACCTCTGGAAACACCATATATTTT.

The chain employs TRBV7-8 and TRBJ2-5; 8 bases fit TRBD2. The assigned J gene may be wrong: the sequence end matches TRBJ2-7 better. In germline, CDR1 is SGHVS, CDR2 FQNEAQ. This CDR3 contains 15 residues. The CDR3 DNA sequence: TGTGCCAGCAGCTTCCGTCGGGGGGGGCCCTACGAGCAGTACTTC. Its translation is CASSFRRGGPYEQYF.

This clone occurred once. The chain uses TRBV6-5 and TRBJ2-6; no reliable D call. The germline V gene encodes CDR1 MNHEY and CDR2 SVGAGI. The V and J ends lost 4 bases and 4 bases respectively, with 14 bases between them. The CDR3 runs 16 residues. The CDR3 protein is CASSFLRVSGANVLTF. DNA for the CDR3: TGTGCCAGCAGTTTCCTCCGGGTTTCAGGGGCCAACGTCCTGACTTTC.